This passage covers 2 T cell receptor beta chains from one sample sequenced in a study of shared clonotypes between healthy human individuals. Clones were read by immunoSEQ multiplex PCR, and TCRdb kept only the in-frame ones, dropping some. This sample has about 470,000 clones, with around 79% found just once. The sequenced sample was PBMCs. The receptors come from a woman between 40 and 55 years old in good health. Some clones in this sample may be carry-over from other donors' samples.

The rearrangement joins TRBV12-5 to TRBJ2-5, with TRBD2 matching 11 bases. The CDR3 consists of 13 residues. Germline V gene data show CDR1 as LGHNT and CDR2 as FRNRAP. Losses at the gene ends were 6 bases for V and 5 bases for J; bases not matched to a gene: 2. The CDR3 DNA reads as TGTGCTAGTGGCCTAGCGGGAGGTGAGACCCAGTACTTC. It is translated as CASGLAGGETQYF. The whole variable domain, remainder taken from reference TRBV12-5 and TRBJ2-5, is DARVTQTPRHKVTEMGQEVTMRCQPILGHNTVFWYRQTMMQGLELLAYFRNRAPLDDSGMPKDRFSAEMPDATLATLKIQPSEPRDSAVYFCASGLAGGETQYFGPGTRLLVL.

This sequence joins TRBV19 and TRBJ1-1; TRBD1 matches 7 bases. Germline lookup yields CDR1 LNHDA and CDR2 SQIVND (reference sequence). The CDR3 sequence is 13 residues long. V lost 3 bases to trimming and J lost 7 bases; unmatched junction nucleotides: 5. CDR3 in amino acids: CASSMEGAVEAFF. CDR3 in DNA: TGTGCCAGTAGTATGGAGGGGGCAGTTGAAGCTTTCTTT.